This TCR beta chain was observed in a study of blood T cell repertoires in COVID-19. Exposed participants encountered a COVID-19 case during the 2 weeks preceding study entry. Trimming cost V 1 base and J 9 bases; bases outside gene matches: 9. CDR3 length: 15 amino acids. Germline CDR1 is MDHEN and CDR2 is SYDVKM. The authors' processing: From reference gene primer amplification, estimates of nucleated cell counts were derived. Only in-frame clones appear in the TCRdb table, and some are missing; sequencing was by immunoSEQ multiplex PCR. V, J and clone size are taken as reported in that table, and D and trimming were inferred from the DNA itself. The table includes 250,000 to 300,000 clones, 85% detected once.

The specimen was PBMCs or T cells enriched from blood (not recorded which). The clonotype comes from a woman aged 45-60 years who had been exposed to COVID-19. The chain links TRBV28 to TRBJ1-2; TRBD1 matches 9 bases. Here the CDR3 reads CASSLSGTGLGSYTF. For the CDR3, the DNA is TGTGCCAGCAGTTTATCGGGGACAGGGCTGGGGAGCTACACCTTC.